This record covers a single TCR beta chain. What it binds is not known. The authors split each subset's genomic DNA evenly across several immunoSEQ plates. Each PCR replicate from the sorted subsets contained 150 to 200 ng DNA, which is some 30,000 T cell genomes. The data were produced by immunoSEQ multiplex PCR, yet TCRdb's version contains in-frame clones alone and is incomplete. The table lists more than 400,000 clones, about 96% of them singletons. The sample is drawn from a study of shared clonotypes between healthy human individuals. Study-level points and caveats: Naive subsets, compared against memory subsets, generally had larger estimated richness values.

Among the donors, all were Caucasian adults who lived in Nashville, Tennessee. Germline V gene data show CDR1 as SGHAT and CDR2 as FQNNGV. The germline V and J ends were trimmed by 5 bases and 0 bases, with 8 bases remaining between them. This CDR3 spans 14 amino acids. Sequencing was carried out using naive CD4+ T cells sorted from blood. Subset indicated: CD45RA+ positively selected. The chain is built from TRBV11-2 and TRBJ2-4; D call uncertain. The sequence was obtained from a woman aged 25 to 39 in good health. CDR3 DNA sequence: TGTGCCAGCAGCCAGGAACTAGCCAAAAACATTCAGTACTTC. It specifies CASSQELAKNIQYF.